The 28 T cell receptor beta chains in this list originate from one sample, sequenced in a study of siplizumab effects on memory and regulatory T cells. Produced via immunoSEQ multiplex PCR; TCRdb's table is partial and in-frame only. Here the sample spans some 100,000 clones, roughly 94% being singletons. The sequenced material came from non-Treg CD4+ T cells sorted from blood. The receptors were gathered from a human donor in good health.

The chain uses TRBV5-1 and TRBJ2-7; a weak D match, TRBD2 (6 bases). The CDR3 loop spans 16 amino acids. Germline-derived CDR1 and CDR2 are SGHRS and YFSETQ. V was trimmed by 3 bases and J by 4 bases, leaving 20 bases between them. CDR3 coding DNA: TGCGCCAGCAGCTCCCGGTCCGGCGGGGAGCGATACGAGCAGTACTTC. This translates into CASSSRSGGERYEQYF. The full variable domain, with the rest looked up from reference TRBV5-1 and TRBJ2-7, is KAGVTQTPRYLIKTRGQQVTLSCSPISGHRSVSWYQQTPGQGLQFLFEYFSETQRNKGNFPGRFSGRQFSNSRSEMNVSTLELGDSALYLCASSSRSGGERYEQYFGPGTRLTVT.

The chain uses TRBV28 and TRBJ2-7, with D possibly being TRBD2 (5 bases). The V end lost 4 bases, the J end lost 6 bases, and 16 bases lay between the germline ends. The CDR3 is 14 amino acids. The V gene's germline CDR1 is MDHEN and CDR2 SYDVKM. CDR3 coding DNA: TGTGCCAGCAGTTACGGCGGGTCTAACTCCGAGCAGTACTTC. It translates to CASSYGGSNSEQYF.

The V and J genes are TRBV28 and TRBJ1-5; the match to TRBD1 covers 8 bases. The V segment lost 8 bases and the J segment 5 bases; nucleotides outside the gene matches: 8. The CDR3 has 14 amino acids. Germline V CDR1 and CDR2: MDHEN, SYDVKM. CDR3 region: CASVEGQVHQPQHF. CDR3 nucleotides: TGTGCCAGCGTCGAGGGACAGGTCCATCAGCCCCAGCATTTT.

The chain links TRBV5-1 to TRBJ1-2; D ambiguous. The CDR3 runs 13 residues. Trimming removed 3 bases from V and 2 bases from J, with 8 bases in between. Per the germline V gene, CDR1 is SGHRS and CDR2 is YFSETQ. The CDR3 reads CASSYTVNYGYTF. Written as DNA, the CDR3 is TGCGCCAGCAGCTATACAGTCAACTATGGCTACACCTTC.

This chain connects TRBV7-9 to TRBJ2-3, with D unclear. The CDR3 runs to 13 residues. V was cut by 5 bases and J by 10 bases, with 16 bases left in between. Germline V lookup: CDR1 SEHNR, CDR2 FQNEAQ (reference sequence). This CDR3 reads CASSLPRLAAQYF. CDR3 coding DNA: TGTGCCAGCAGCCTCCCAAGGTTGGCTGCGCAGTATTTT.

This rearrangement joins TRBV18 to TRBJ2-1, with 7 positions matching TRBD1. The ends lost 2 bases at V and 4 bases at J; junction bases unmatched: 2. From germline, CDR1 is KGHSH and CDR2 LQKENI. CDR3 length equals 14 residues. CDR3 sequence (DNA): TGTGCCAGCTCACCAGGACAGGTTTACAATGAGCAGTTCTTC. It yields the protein CASSPGQVYNEQFF.

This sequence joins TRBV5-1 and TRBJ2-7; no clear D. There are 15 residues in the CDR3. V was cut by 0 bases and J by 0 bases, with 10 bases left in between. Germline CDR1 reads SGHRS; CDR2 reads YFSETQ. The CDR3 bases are TGCGCCAGCAGCTTGGAGGCCGTCAGCTCCTACGAGCAGTACTTC. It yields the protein CASSLEAVSSYEQYF. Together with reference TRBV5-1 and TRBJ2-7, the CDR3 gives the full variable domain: KAGVTQTPRYLIKTRGQQVTLSCSPISGHRSVSWYQQTPGQGLQFLFEYFSETQRNKGNFPGRFSGRQFSNSRSEMNVSTLELGDSALYLCASSLEAVSSYEQYFGPGTRLTVT.

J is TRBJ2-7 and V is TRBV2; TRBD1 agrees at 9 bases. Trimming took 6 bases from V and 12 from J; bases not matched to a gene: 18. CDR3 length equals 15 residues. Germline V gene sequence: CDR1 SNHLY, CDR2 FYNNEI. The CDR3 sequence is CASRESPGQGPPAYF. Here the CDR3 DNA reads TGTGCCAGCAGAGAAAGCCCGGGACAGGGACCCCCCGCGTACTTC.

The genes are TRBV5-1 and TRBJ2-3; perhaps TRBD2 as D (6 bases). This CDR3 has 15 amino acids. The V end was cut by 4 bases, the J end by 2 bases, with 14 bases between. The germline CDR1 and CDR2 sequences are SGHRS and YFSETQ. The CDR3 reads CASSLTSRITDTQYF. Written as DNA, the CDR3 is TGCGCCAGCAGCCTTACTAGCCGGATCACAGATACGCAGTATTTT.

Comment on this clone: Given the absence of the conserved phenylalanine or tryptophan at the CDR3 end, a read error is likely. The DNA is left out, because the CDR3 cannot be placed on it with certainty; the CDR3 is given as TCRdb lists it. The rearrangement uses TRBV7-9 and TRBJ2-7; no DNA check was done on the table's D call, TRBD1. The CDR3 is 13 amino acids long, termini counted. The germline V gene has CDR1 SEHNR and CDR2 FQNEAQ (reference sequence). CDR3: CASSLGGTPSRVL.

The CDR3 reads CASSVLAGTPTYEQYF. Here the CDR3 DNA reads TGTGCCAGCAGTGTACTAGCGGGAACCCCCACCTACGAGCAGTACTTC. The chain uses TRBV28 and TRBJ2-7, with 10 bases that match TRBD2. Per germline, CDR1 MDHEN and CDR2 SYDVKM. The CDR3 has 16 amino acids. V was clipped by 5 bases and J by 2 bases; unmatched bases: 9.

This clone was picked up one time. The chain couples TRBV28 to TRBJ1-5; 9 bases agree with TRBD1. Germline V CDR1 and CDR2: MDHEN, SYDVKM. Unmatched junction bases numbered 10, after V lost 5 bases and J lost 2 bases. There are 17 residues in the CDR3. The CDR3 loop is CASSPYGTGSGNQPQHF. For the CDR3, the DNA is TGTGCCAGCAGTCCCTATGGGACAGGGAGTGGCAATCAGCCCCAGCATTTT.

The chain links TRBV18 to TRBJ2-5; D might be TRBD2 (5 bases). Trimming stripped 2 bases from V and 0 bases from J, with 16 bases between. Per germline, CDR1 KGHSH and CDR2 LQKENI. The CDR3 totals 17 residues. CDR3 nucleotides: TGTGCCAGCTCACCAACCCGTCTAGGTAGCGACCAAGAGACCCAGTACTTC. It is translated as CASSPTRLGSDQETQYF.

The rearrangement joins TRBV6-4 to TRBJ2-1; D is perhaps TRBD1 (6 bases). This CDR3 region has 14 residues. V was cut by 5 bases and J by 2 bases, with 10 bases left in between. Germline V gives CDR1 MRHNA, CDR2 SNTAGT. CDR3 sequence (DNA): TGTGCCAGCAGTACCGGACAGCCCTACAATGAGCAGTTCTTC. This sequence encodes CASSTGQPYNEQFF.

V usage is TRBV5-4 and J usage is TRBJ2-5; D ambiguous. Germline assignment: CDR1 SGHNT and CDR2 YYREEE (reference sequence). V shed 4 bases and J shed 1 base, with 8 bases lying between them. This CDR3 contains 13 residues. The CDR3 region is CASSHRTQETQYF. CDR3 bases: TGTGCCAGCAGCCACCGGACCCAAGAGACCCAGTACTTC.

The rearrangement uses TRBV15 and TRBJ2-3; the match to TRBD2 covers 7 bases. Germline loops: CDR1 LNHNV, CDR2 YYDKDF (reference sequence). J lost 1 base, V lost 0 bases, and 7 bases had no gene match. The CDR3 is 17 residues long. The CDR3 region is CATSRDPRGLGTDTQYF. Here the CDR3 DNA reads TGTGCCACCAGCAGAGACCCGCGGGGGTTGGGCACAGATACGCAGTATTTT.

DNA of the CDR3: TGTGCCAGCAGTAAGCTTCGTGGGGGGACCGGGGAGCTGTTTTTT. Translated: CASSKLRGGTGELFF. The rearrangement joins TRBV2 to TRBJ2-2, with D maybe TRBD2 (6 bases). Trimming cost V 5 bases and J 5 bases, with 15 bases left between them. This CDR3 is built from 15 residues. Germline values: CDR1 SNHLY, CDR2 FYNNEI.

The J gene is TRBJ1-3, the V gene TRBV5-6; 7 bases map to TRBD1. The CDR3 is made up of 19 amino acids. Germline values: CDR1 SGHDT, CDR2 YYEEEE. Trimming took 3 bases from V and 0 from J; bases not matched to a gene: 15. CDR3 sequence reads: CASSSLLTRDSRSGNTIYF. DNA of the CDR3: TGTGCCAGCAGCTCGTTATTAACCCGGGACAGCCGCTCTGGAAACACCATATATTTT.

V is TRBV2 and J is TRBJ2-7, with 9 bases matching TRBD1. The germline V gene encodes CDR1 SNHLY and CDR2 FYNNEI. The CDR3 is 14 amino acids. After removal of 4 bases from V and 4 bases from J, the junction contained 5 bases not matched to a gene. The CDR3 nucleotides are TGTGCCAGCAGTGCGAGGACAGGGGCTTACGAGCAGTACTTC. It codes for CASSARTGAYEQYF.

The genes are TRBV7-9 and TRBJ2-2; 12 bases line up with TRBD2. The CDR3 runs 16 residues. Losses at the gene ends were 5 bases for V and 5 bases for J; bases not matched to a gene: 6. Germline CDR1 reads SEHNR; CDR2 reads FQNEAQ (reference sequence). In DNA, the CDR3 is TGTGCCAGCAGCGGCTGGACTAGCGGGAATACCGGGGAGCTGTTTTTT. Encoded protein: CASSGWTSGNTGELFF.

The CDR3 DNA is TGTGCCAGCGGCGGCAGGAGGTCGAAGGGCTACACCTTC. Residues: CASGGRRSKGYTF. The chain is built from TRBV5-4 and TRBJ1-2; D call uncertain. CDR3 length equals 13 residues. Trimming pared 7 bases from V and 8 bases from J, leaving 18 bases between. CDR1 SGHNT and CDR2 YYREEE come from the germline V gene (reference sequence).

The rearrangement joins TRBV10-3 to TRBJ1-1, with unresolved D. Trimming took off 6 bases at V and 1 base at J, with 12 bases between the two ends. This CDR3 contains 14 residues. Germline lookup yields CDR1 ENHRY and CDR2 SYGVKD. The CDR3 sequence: CAIRTRDSNTEAFF. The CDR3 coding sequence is TGTGCCATCAGAACCCGGGATTCGAACACTGAAGCTTTCTTT.

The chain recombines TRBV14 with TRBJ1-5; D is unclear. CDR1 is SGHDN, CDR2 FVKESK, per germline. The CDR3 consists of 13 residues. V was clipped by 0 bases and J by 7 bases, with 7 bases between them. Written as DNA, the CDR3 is TGTGCCAGCAGCCAAGATCCTACCCAGCCCCAGCATTTT. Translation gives CASSQDPTQPQHF.

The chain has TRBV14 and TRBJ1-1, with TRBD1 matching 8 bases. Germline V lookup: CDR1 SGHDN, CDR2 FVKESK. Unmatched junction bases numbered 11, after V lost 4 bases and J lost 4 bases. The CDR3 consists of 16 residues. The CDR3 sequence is CASSRPGQGEGTEAFF. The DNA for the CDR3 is TGTGCCAGCAGCCGCCCTGGACAGGGAGAGGGCACTGAAGCTTTCTTT. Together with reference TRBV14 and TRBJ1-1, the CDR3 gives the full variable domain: EAGVTQFPSHSVIEKGQTVTLRCDPISGHDNLYWYRRVMGKEIKFLLHFVKESKQDESGMPNNRFLAERTGGTYSTLKVQPAELEDSGVYFCASSRPGQGEGTEAFFGQGTRLTVV.

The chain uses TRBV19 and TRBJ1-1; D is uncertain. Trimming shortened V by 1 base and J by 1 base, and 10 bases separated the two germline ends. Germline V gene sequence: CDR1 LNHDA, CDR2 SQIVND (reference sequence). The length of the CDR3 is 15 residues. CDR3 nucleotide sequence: TGTGCCAGTAGTATAGTAGAACGGAGGAACACTGAAGCTTTCTTT. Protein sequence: CASSIVERRNTEAFF.

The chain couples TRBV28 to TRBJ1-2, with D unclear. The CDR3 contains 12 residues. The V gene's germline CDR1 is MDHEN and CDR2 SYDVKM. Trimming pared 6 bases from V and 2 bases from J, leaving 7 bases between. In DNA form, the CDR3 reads TGTGCCAGCAGATTGACGAACTATGGCTACACCTTC. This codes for CASRLTNYGYTF.

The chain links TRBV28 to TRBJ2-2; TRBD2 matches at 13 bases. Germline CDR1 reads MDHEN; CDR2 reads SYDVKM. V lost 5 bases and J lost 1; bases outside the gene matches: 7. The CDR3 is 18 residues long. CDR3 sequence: CASSLMGLAGQNTGELFF. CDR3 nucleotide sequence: TGTGCCAGCAGTCTAATGGGACTAGCGGGACAGAACACCGGGGAGCTGTTTTTT.

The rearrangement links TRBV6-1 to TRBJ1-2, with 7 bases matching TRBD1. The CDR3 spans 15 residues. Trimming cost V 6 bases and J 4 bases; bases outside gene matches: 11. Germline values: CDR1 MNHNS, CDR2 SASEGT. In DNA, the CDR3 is TGTGCCAGCAGCTCGACAGGGACACTCAGCTATGGCTACACCTTC. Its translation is CASSSTGTLSYGYTF.